This T cell receptor beta chain was recovered during a study of blood T cell repertoires in COVID-19. Study background: T cells, B-cell-depleted T cells, or PBMCs supplied cDNA or gDNA.

V lost 3 bases, J lost 4 bases, and 12 bases lay in between. From germline, CDR1 is LNHDA and CDR2 SQIVND (reference sequence). This CDR3 spans 14 amino acids. Under the authors' procedure: Using reference gene primer amplification, nucleated cell counts were estimated. Data came from immunoSEQ multiplex PCR; TCRdb stores just in-frame clones and leaves some out. The D gene and trimming were derived from the DNA, and the V and J assignments and clone size from that table. The data show around 100,000 clones, 80% to 85% seen once. Sequencing input: peripheral blood. The J gene is TRBJ1-1, the V gene TRBV19; possible D gene TRBD1, 5 bases. This TCR was sampled from a woman aged 70-85 years with acute or convalescent COVID-19. This CDR3 reads CASSIPAGGTEAFF. The CDR3 DNA sequence: TGTGCCAGTAGTATCCCGGCGGGGGGCACTGAAGCTTTCTTT.